The clone carrying this T cell receptor beta chain was detected ten times or more. Its antigen is undetermined. The sample is drawn from a study of identical twins. Each CDR3 protein gets one entry after TCRdb re-called the 5' RACE reads with MiXCR. Of about 520,000 distinct CDR3 sequences in the sample, approximately 22% were seen once. Study-wide points: Compared with unrelated sharing, twin-shared out-of-frame alpha sequences had more low-probability sequences.

Trimming removed 4 bases from V and 5 bases from J, with 10 bases in between. The V gene's germline CDR1 is SGHRS and CDR2 YFSETQ. The CDR3 runs 12 residues. The data also belong to a second study, concerning T cells expressing NK-cell markers. This second study says: Investigators obtained TCR beta repertoires from sorted CD3+CD56+NKG2C+, CD3+CD56+NKG2C- and CD3+CD56-NKG2C+ T cells. In a group of 5 or 6 donors, dominant NKG2C+ clonotypes represented roughly 1.0-7.0% of CD8+ T cells.

The receptor's source is a woman aged 18-30 years in good health. The chain employs TRBV5-1 and TRBJ2-7; perhaps TRBD1 as D (6 bases). The sequenced material came from CD4+ T cells sorted from blood. CDR3 nucleotide sequence: TGCGCCAGCAGCAGGGACAAAAACGAGCAGTACTTC. Translated, it gives CASSRDKNEQYF. Full variable domain (rest looked up from reference TRBV5-1 and TRBJ2-7): KAGVTQTPRYLIKTRGQQVTLSCSPISGHRSVSWYQQTPGQGLQFLFEYFSETQRNKGNFPGRFSGRQFSNSRSEMNVSTLELGDSALYLCASSRDKNEQYFGPGTRLTVT.